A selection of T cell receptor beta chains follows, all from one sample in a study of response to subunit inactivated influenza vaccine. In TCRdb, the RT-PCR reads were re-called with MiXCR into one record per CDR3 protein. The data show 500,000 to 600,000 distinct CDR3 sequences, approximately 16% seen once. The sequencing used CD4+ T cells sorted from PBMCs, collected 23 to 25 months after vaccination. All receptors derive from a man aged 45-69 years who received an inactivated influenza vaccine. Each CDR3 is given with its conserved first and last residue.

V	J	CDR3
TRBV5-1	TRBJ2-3	CASSVSGDPTDTQYF
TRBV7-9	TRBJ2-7	CASSSTRGSYEQYF
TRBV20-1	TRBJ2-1	CSARGVAGNEQFF
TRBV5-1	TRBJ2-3	CASSPGLAGVEDTQYF
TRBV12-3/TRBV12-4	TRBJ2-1	CASTRWGLSSYNEQFF
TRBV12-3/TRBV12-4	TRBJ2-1	CASSPGPYNEQFF
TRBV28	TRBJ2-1	CASSRPHYRRYNEQFF
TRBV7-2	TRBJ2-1	CASSLKRTSGPYNEQFF
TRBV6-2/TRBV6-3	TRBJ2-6	CASSTGQVLTNVLTF
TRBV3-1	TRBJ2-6	CASSQETGGFVSGANVLTF
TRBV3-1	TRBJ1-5	CASSTQVNQPQHF